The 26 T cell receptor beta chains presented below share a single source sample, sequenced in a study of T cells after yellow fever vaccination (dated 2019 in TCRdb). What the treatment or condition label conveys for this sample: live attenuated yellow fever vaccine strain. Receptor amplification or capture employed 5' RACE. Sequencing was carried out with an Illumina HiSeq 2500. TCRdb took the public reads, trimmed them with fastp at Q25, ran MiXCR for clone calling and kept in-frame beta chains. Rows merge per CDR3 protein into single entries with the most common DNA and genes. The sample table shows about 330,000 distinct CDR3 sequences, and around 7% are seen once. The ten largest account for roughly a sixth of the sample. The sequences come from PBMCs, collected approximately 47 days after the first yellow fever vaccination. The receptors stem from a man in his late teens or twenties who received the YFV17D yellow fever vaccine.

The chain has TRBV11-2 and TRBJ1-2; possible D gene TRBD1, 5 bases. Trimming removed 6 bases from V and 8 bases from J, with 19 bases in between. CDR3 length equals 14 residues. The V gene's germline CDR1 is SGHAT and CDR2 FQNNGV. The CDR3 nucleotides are TGTGCCAGCAGAGCCGGGGGTCGTTGGGGGGGCTACACCTTC. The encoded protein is CASRAGGRWGGYTF.

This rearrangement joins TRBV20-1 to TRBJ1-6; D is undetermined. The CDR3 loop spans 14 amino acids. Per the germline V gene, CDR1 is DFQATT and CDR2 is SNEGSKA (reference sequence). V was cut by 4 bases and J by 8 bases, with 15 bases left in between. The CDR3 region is CSANRRVRDSPLHF. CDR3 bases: TGCAGTGCTAACCGGAGGGTACGGGATTCACCCCTCCACTTT.

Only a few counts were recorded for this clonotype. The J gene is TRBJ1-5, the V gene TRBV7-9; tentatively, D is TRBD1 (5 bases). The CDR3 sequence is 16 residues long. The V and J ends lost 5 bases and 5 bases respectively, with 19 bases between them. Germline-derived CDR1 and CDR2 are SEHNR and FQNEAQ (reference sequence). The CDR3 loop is CASSPTILGVYQPQHF. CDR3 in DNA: TGTGCCAGCAGCCCAACCATCCTAGGGGTTTATCAGCCCCAGCATTTT.

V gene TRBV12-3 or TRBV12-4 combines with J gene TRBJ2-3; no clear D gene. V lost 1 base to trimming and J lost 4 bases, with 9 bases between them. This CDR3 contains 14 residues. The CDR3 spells CASSLDRAADTQYF. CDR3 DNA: TGTGCCAGCAGTTTAGACCGGGCGGCAGATACGCAGTATTTT.

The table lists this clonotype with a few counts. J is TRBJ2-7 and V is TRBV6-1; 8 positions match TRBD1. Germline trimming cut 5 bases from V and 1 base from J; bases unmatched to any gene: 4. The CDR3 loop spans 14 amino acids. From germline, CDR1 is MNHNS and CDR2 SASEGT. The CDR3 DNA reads TGTGCCAGCAGTCAAGGACAGGGATCCTACGAGCAGTACGTC. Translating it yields CASSQGQGSYEQYV.

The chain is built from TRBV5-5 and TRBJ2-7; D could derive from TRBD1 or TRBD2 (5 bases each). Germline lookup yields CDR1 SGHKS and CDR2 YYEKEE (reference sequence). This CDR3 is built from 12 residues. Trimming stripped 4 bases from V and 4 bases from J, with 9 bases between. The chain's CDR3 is CASSRGQYEQYF. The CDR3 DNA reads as TGTGCCAGCAGCCGGGGCCAGTACGAGCAGTACTTC. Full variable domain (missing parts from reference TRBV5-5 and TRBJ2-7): DAGVTQSPTHLIKTRGQQVTLRCSPISGHKSVSWYQQVLGQGPQFIFQYYEKEERGRGNFPDRFSARQFPNYSSELNVNALLLGDSALYLCASSRGQYEQYFGPGTRLTVT.

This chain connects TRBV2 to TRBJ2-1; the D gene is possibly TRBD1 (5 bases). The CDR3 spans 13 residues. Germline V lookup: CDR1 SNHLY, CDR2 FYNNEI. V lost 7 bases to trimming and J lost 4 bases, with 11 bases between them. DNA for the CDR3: TGTGCCAGCACGAGACAGTCTTACAATGAGCAGTTCTTC. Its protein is CASTRQSYNEQFF.

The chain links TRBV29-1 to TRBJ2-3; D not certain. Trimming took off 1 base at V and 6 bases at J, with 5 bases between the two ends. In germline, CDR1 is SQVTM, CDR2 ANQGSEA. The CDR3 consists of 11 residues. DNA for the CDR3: TGCAGCGTTGAAGGGGTCGATACGCAGTATTTT. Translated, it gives CSVEGVDTQYF.

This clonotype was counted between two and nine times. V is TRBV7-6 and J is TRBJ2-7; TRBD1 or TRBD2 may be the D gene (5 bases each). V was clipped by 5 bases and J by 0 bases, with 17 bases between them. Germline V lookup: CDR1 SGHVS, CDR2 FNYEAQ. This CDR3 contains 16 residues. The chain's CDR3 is CASSSTPAGSSYEQYF. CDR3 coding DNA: TGTGCCAGCAGCAGCACTCCGGCAGGGAGCTCCTACGAGCAGTACTTC. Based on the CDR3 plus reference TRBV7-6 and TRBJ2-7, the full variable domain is GAGVSQSPRYKVTKRGQDVALRCDPISGHVSLYWYRQALGQGPEFLTYFNYEAQQDKSGLPNDRFSAERPEGSISTLTIQRTEQRDSAMYRCASSSTPAGSSYEQYFGPGTRLTVT.

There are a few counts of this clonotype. The CDR3 protein is CASSFGQGALETQYF. CDR3 bases: TGCGCCAGCAGCTTCGGACAGGGGGCCCTAGAGACCCAGTACTTC. The gene calls are TRBV5-1 and TRBJ2-5; 11 nucleotides agree with TRBD1. Per the germline V gene, CDR1 is SGHRS and CDR2 is YFSETQ. This CDR3 comprises 15 residues. V lost 2 bases to trimming and J lost 4 bases; unmatched junction nucleotides: 4. The variable domain in full, completed from reference TRBV5-1 and TRBJ2-5, reads KAGVTQTPRYLIKTRGQQVTLSCSPISGHRSVSWYQQTPGQGLQFLFEYFSETQRNKGNFPGRFSGRQFSNSRSEMNVSTLELGDSALYLCASSFGQGALETQYFGPGTRLLVL.

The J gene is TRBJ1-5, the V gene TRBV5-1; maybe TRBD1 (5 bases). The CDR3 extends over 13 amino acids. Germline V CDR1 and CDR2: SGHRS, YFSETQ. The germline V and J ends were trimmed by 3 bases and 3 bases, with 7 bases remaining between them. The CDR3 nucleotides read TGCGCCAGCAGCTGGACATCCAATCAGCCCCAGCATTTT. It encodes CASSWTSNQPQHF.

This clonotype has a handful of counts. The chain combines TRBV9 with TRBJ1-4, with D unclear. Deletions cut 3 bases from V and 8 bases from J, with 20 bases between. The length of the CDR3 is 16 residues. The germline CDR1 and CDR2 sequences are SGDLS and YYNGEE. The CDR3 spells CASSADAGPPGEKLFF. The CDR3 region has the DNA TGTGCCAGCAGCGCTGACGCCGGGCCCCCGGGAGAAAAACTGTTTTTT.

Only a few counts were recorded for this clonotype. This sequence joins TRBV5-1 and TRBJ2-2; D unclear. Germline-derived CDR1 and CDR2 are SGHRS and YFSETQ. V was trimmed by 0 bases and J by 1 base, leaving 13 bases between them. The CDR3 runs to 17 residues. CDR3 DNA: TGCGCCAGCAGCTTGGGGATTTGGTCCGAGAACACCGGGGAGCTGTTTTTT. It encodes CASSLGIWSENTGELFF.

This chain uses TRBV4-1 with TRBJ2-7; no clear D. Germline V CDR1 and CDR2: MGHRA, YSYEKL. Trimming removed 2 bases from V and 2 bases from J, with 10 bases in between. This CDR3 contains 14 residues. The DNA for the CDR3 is TGCGCCAGCAGCCAATGGGCAGGCCCCTACGAGCAGTACTTC. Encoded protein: CASSQWAGPYEQYF.

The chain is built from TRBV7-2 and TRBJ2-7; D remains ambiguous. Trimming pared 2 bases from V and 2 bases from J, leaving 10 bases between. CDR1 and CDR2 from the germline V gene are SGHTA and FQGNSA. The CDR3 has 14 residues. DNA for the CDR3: TGTGCCAGCAGCTTACAGTTGGGGACCTACGAGCAGTACGTC. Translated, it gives CASSLQLGTYEQYV.

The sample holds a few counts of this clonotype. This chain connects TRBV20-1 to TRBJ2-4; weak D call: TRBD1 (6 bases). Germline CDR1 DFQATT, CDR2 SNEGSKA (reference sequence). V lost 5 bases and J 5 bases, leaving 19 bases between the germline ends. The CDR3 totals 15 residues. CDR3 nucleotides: TGCAGTGCTTCCCGCCTAACAGGGATCCAAAACATTCAGTACTTC. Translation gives CSASRLTGIQNIQYF.

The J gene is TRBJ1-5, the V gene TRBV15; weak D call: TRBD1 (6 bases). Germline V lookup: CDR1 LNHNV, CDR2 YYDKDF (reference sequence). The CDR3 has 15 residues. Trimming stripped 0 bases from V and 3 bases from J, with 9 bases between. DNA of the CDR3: TGTGCCACCAGCAGAGACAGGGGCCTCAATCAGCCCCAGCATTTT. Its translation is CATSRDRGLNQPQHF.

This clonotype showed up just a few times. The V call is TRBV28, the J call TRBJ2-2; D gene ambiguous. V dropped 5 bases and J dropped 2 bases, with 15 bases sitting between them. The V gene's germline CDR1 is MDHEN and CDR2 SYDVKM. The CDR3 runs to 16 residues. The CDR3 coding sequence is TGTGCCAGCAGTACGCCCTGGCCCCCAAACACCGGGGAGCTGTTTTTT. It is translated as CASSTPWPPNTGELFF.

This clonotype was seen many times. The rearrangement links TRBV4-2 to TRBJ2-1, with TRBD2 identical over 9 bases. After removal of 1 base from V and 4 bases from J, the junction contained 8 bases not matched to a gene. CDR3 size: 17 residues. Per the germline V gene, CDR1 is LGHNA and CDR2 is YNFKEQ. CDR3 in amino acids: CASSQGHSGGPYNEQFF. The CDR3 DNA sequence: TGTGCCAGCAGCCAAGGCCATAGCGGGGGCCCGTACAATGAGCAGTTCTTC.

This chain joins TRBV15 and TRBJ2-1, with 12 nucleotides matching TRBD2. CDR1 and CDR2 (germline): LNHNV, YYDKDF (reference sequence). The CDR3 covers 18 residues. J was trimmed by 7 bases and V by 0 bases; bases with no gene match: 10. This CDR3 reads CATSRERPSGGAGNEQFF. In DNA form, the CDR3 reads TGTGCCACCAGCAGAGAACGGCCTAGCGGGGGGGCGGGTAATGAGCAGTTCTTC.

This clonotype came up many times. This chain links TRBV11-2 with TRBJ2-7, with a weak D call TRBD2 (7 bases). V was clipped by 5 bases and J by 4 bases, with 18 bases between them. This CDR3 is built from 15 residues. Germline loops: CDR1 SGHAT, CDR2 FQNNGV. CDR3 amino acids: CASSPTGRGGYEQYV. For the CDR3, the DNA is TGTGCCAGCAGCCCTACAGGGAGGGGTGGGTACGAGCAGTACGTC.

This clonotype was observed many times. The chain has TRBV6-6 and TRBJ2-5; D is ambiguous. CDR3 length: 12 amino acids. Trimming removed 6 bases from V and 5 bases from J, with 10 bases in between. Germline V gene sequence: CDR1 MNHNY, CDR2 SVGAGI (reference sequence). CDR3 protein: CASSWVRETQYF. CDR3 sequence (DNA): TGTGCCAGCAGCTGGGTCCGGGAGACCCAGTACTTC.

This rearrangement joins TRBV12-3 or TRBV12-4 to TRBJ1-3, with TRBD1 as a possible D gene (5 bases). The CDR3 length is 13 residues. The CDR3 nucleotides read TGTGTCACTGGGGGGGTTTCTGGAAATCCCATATATTTT. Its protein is CVTGGVSGNPIYF.

The CDR3 sequence is CSARDERFYEQYF. The CDR3, as DNA: TGCAGTGCTAGAGATGAGAGGTTCTACGAGCAGTACTTC. The gene calls are TRBV20-1 and TRBJ2-7, with D unclear. V lost 0 bases, J lost 3 bases, and 9 bases lay in between. Germline loops: CDR1 DFQATT, CDR2 SNEGSKA (reference sequence). The CDR3 is 13 amino acids.

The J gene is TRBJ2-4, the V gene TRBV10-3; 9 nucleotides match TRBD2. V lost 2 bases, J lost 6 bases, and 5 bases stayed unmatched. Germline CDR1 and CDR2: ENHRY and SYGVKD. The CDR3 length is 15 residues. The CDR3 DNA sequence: TGTGCCATCAGTGAGGTCGCGGGGGGGGGAAACATTCAGTACTTC. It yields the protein CAISEVAGGGNIQYF.

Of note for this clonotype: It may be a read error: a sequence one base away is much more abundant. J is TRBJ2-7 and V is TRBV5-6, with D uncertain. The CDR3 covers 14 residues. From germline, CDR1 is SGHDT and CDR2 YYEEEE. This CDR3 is CASSFRATSYVQYV. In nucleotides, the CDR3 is TGTGCCAGCAGCTTCCGGGCGACCTCCTACGTGCAGTACGTC.